This passage covers 10 T cell receptor beta chains from one sample sequenced in a study of T-cell memory formation after mild COVID-19. TCRdb analysed the 5' RACE reads with MiXCR anew, one entry per CDR3 protein. The repertoire holds around 150,000 distinct CDR3 sequences, with about 14% as singletons. The sequenced material came from PBMCs or a T cell subset sorted from them (not recorded which). Every receptor here comes from an adult woman who had mild COVID-19 (a few samples of this study predate the infection). Cell type and time point are not known.

V gene TRBV6-2 or TRBV6-3 combines with J gene TRBJ2-2; TRBD1 aligns across 9 bases. The CDR3 extends over 15 amino acids. Germline-derived CDR1 and CDR2 are MNHEY and SVGEGT. With V trimmed by 7 bases and J by 7 bases, 10 bases remained unmatched. The CDR3: CASTDSDRGIGELFF. In DNA, the CDR3 is TGTGCCAGCACCGACTCAGACAGGGGGATCGGGGAGCTGTTTTTT.

This clonotype has at least ten counts. The chain joins TRBV7-9 to TRBJ1-1; D gene ambiguous. CDR1 and CDR2 from the germline V gene are SEHNR and FQNEAQ (reference sequence). Deletions cut 1 base from V and 3 bases from J, with 12 bases between. This CDR3 has 15 amino acids. CDR3 region: CASSLGSPTYTEAFF. The CDR3 bases are TGTGCCAGCAGCTTAGGGTCCCCAACTTACACTGAAGCTTTCTTT.

The chain joins TRBV7-2 to TRBJ2-1, with 11 bases matching TRBD2. Germline V gene sequence: CDR1 SGHTA, CDR2 FQGNSA. This CDR3 contains 16 residues. With V trimmed by 2 bases and J by 6 bases, 6 bases remained unmatched. The CDR3 reads CASSLYLAGGLNEQFF. CDR3 bases: TGTGCCAGCAGCTTATACCTAGCGGGAGGTCTCAATGAGCAGTTCTTC.

Only a few counts were recorded for this clonotype. V is TRBV7-2 and J is TRBJ2-5; TRBD2 matches 13 bases. V lost 5 bases to trimming and J lost 5 bases; unmatched junction nucleotides: 2. The CDR3 length is 14 residues. Germline V lookup: CDR1 SGHTA, CDR2 FQGNSA. The CDR3 protein is CASSILAGGETQYF. The CDR3 coding sequence is TGTGCCAGCAGCATACTAGCGGGAGGGGAGACCCAGTACTTC.

This clonotype has a handful of counts. V usage is TRBV14 and J usage is TRBJ2-3; TRBD1 agrees at 8 bases. J lost 3 bases, V lost 1 base, and 3 bases had no gene match. Germline lookup yields CDR1 SGHDN and CDR2 FVKESK. The CDR3 sequence is 15 residues long. The chain's CDR3 is CASSQGTGRTDTQYF. DNA of the CDR3: TGTGCCAGCAGCCAAGGGACAGGGAGGACAGATACGCAGTATTTT.

Only a few counts were recorded for this clonotype. V is TRBV4-2 and J is TRBJ2-7; 10 positions agree with TRBD2. This CDR3 is built from 18 residues. Germline V lookup: CDR1 LGHNA, CDR2 YNFKEQ. The J segment lost 4 bases and the V segment lost 4 bases, leaving 16 bases of the junction unmatched. CDR3 protein: CASSRDLNRGLAVYEQYF. As DNA, the CDR3 is TGTGCCAGCAGCCGAGATTTGAATCGAGGACTAGCGGTATACGAGCAGTACTTC.

The chain uses TRBV6-5 and TRBJ2-2; TRBD1 might be the D (6 bases). V was clipped by 6 bases and J by 0 bases, with 11 bases between them. Germline CDR1 is MNHEY and CDR2 is SVGAGI. The CDR3 sequence is 15 residues long. This CDR3 is CASRVQGTNTGELFF. The DNA for the CDR3 is TGTGCCAGCAGGGTACAGGGCACGAACACCGGGGAGCTGTTTTTT.

This chain uses TRBV14 with TRBJ1-1; D may be TRBD1 (5 bases). V lost 2 bases and J lost 3, with 25 bases in between. The CDR3 is made up of 19 amino acids. The germline V gene encodes CDR1 SGHDN and CDR2 FVKESK. CDR3 residues: CASSQRFIRARAGDTEAFF. For the CDR3, the DNA is TGTGCCAGCAGCCAAAGATTTATCAGGGCCCGGGCGGGGGACACTGAAGCTTTCTTT.

The sample holds many counts of this clonotype. The rearrangement uses TRBV29-1 and TRBJ2-1, with D perhaps assigned TRBD1 or TRBD2 (5 bases each). Germline V gene lookup returns CDR1 SQVTM and CDR2 ANQGSEA. V was trimmed by 6 bases and J by 5 bases, leaving 17 bases between them. CDR3 size: 14 residues. CDR3 region: CSVRRGGSHNEQFF. The CDR3 DNA reads as TGCAGCGTGCGGCGTGGGGGTTCCCACAATGAGCAGTTCTTC.

The V gene is TRBV7-2, the J gene TRBJ2-4; D gene uncertain. Germline CDR1 SGHTA, CDR2 FQGNSA. This CDR3 contains 17 residues. V lost 1 base and J lost 0, with 13 bases in between. CDR3 in amino acids: CASSLEGVGLAKNIQYF. The CDR3, as DNA: TGTGCCAGCAGCTTAGAGGGTGTCGGGCTAGCCAAAAACATTCAGTACTTC.